The 31 T cell receptor beta chains presented below share a single source sample, sequenced in a study of shared clonotypes between healthy human individuals. The protocol was immunoSEQ multiplex PCR, while the TCRdb copy is restricted to in-frame clones and leaves out a portion. This sample has about 2.3 million clones, with more than 85% found just once. The sample taken for sequencing was naive CD4+ T cells from PBMCs. Subset here: CD45RA+ positively selected. Receptors originate from a man between 18 and 35 years old in good health. Some clones in this sample may be carry-over from other donors' samples.

V gene TRBV7-9 combines with J gene TRBJ2-2; a possible D gene is TRBD1 (5 bases). Germline V lookup: CDR1 SEHNR, CDR2 FQNEAQ (reference sequence). The length of the CDR3 is 15 residues. Trimming stripped 8 bases from V and 3 bases from J, with 16 bases between. The CDR3 region is CASHQGGLYTGELFF. The CDR3 nucleotides are TGTGCCAGCCATCAGGGTGGGCTTTACACCGGGGAGCTGTTTTTT.

The DNA for the CDR3 is TGTGCCAGCAGTGAAGCGGGGCGTGTAGAAAAACTGTTTTTT. Its translation: CASSEAGRVEKLFF. The gene calls are TRBV6-1 and TRBJ1-4; maybe TRBD1 (5 bases). The V and J ends lost 0 bases and 8 bases respectively, with 10 bases between them. This CDR3 spans 14 amino acids. Per germline, CDR1 MNHNS and CDR2 SASEGT.

V gene TRBV28 combines with J gene TRBJ1-3; 10 nucleotides match TRBD1. Germline loops: CDR1 MDHEN, CDR2 SYDVKM. V dropped 10 bases and J dropped 5; count of bases not matched to a gene: 5. The length of the CDR3 is 13 residues. CDR3 residues: CATRTGGRNTIYF. Here the CDR3 DNA reads TGTGCCACCAGGACAGGGGGGAGAAACACCATATATTTT.

Turning to this clone: This sample includes further DNA sequences coding for the same CDR3. The J gene is TRBJ2-7, the V gene TRBV29-1; 7 bases are a match to TRBD1. Germline V CDR1 and CDR2: SQVTM, ANQGSEA. The CDR3 totals 12 residues. Trimming at V came to 3 bases and at J to 2 bases, leaving 1 base not matched to a gene. CDR3 DNA: TGCAGCGTTGAGGGACAGACCTACGAGCAGTACTTC. Its protein is CSVEGQTYEQYF.

A word on this clone: Other DNA sequences within the sample encode an identical CDR3. This chain connects TRBV5-1 to TRBJ2-3; no reliable D call. From germline, CDR1 is SGHRS and CDR2 YFSETQ. The CDR3 is 13 residues long. V was shortened by 5 bases and J by 2 bases, with 9 bases between the two germline ends. This CDR3 reads CASSPRPTDTQYF. The CDR3 DNA is TGCGCCAGCAGTCCACGACCCACAGATACGCAGTATTTT.

This rearrangement joins TRBV10-2 to TRBJ2-2, with 9 bases fitting TRBD1. This CDR3 has 14 amino acids. V lost 6 bases to trimming and J lost 4 bases; unmatched junction nucleotides: 3. CDR1 and CDR2 (germline): WSHSY, SAAADI. The CDR3 loop reads CASSGQGITGELFF. The CDR3 nucleotides are TGCGCCAGCAGCGGACAGGGGATCACCGGGGAGCTGTTTTTT.

V usage is TRBV15 and J usage is TRBJ2-2, with D hard to call. Germline CDR1 LNHNV, CDR2 YYDKDF (reference sequence). This CDR3 has 15 amino acids. Trimming removed 0 bases at V and 5 bases at J, with 10 bases between. The CDR3 nucleotides read TGTGCCACCAGCAGAGATTTGCTCGTTACCGGGGAGCTGTTTTTT. Translation gives CATSRDLLVTGELFF.

The CDR3 sequence is CASSLASAGFLKGYTF. CDR3 bases: TGTGCCAGCAGCTTGGCCTCGGCAGGTTTTCTAAAGGGCTACACCTTC. The V call is TRBV5-5, the J call TRBJ1-2, with D unclear. Germline values: CDR1 SGHKS, CDR2 YYEKEE (reference sequence). This CDR3 is built from 16 residues. Trimming stripped 0 bases from V and 8 bases from J, with 20 bases between.

The rearrangement links TRBV5-1 to TRBJ2-7, with TRBD2 matching over 9 bases. Germline CDR1 is SGHRS and CDR2 is YFSETQ. With 5 bases clipped from V and 6 bases from J, the junction kept 12 bases outside the gene matches. The CDR3 has 15 residues. The CDR3 loop reads CASRQTALAGLEQYF. In DNA, the CDR3 is TGCGCCAGCAGACAAACTGCACTAGCGGGCCTCGAGCAGTACTTC.

With regard to this clone: Other DNA sequences in the sample encode the same CDR3. V is TRBV5-6 and J is TRBJ2-2; 10 bases line up with TRBD1. This CDR3 has 16 residues. V lost 0 bases, J lost 4 bases, and 3 bases stayed unmatched. Germline V gene sequence: CDR1 SGHDT, CDR2 YYEEEE. The CDR3 DNA is TGTGCCAGCAGCTTGGGAGACAGGGGGCCCACCGGGGAGCTGTTTTTT. Translating gives CASSLGDRGPTGELFF.

The J gene is TRBJ1-2, the V gene TRBV6-5; D is unclear. Per germline, CDR1 MNHEY and CDR2 SVGAGI. Trimming shortened V by 3 bases and J by 0 bases, and 11 bases separated the two germline ends. This CDR3 has 15 residues. The CDR3 region is CASSYSSPPNYGYTF. CDR3 DNA: TGTGCCAGCAGTTATTCTTCTCCTCCTAACTATGGCTACACCTTC.

The chain links TRBV5-8 to TRBJ2-5; the D gene is possibly TRBD1 (6 bases). The CDR3 has 19 residues. CDR1 is SGHTS and CDR2 is YDEGEE in the germline V gene. Trimming cost V 4 bases and J 2 bases, with 27 bases left between them. The DNA for the CDR3 is TGTGCCAGCAGCAACCCCCCGAGGACAGCACCAAGCCATCAAGAGACCCAGTACTTC. It is translated as CASSNPPRTAPSHQETQYF.

In DNA, the CDR3 is TGCGCCAGCAGCCGGACGACAGGCACCTACGAGCAGTACTTC. Translation: CASSRTTGTYEQYF. This chain connects TRBV4-3 to TRBJ2-7, with a tentative D call TRBD1 (6 bases). Trimming shortened V by 4 bases and J by 2 bases, and 12 bases separated the two germline ends. The CDR3 has 14 amino acids. Germline V lookup: CDR1 LGHNA, CDR2 YSLEER.

CDR3 nucleotide sequence: TGTGCCAGCAGCCGGGACACTGGCTCCTACAATGAGCAGTTCTTC. Translation: CASSRDTGSYNEQFF. This chain connects TRBV5-6 to TRBJ2-1; D is perhaps TRBD1 (6 bases). The germline V gene has CDR1 SGHDT and CDR2 YYEEEE. Trimming took off 4 bases at V and 0 bases at J, with 11 bases between the two ends. This CDR3 region has 15 residues.

This chain links TRBV9 with TRBJ1-1; 7 bases are a match to TRBD1. Losses at the gene ends were 0 bases for V and 1 base for J; bases not matched to a gene: 3. CDR1 SGDLS and CDR2 YYNGEE come from the germline V gene. This CDR3 is 15 amino acids long. The CDR3 protein is CASSVEGAGNTEAFF. CDR3 bases: TGTGCCAGCAGCGTAGAGGGGGCGGGGAACACTGAAGCTTTCTTT.

This rearrangement joins TRBV7-2 to TRBJ2-3; TRBD2 is a possible D gene (5 bases). Trimming pared 5 bases from V and 6 bases from J, leaving 15 bases between. Germline V CDR1 and CDR2: SGHTA, FQGNSA. CDR3 length: 14 residues. The CDR3 DNA reads TGTGCCAGCAGCGTTGGGCTAGCATTTGATACGCAGTATTTT. Its translation is CASSVGLAFDTQYF.

The V call is TRBV10-3, the J call TRBJ2-7, with 7 bases identical to TRBD2. The V segment lost 0 bases and the J segment 3 bases; nucleotides outside the gene matches: 11. Germline loops: CDR1 ENHRY, CDR2 SYGVKD. The CDR3 length is 17 residues. The CDR3 nucleotides are TGTGCCATCAGTGAGTCTTTGGCTAGCGGAGGATACTACGAGCAGTACTTC. Its translation is CAISESLASGGYYEQYF.

In its sample, this clone was seen once. The gene calls are TRBV18 and TRBJ1-4; no clear D gene. V was trimmed by 2 bases and J by 4 bases, leaving 8 bases between them. The germline gives CDR1 KGHSH, CDR2 LQKENI. The CDR3 spans 14 residues. CDR3 residues: CASSPTQSNEKLFF. The CDR3 DNA reads TGTGCCAGCTCACCAACTCAGAGTAATGAAAAACTGTTTTTT.

The chain combines TRBV28 with TRBJ2-7; D is unclear. From germline, CDR1 is MDHEN and CDR2 SYDVKM. The CDR3 is made up of 14 amino acids. V was trimmed by 4 bases and J by 0 bases, leaving 10 bases between them. DNA for the CDR3: TGTGCCAGCAGTTCGAGCACGTCCTCCTACGAGCAGTACTTC. Residues: CASSSSTSSYEQYF.

The chain employs TRBV28 and TRBJ2-1; 7 bases agree with TRBD1. Germline CDR1 and CDR2: MDHEN and SYDVKM. The CDR3 is 14 residues long. With V trimmed by 4 bases and J by 9 bases, 9 bases remained unmatched. The DNA of the CDR3 is TGTGCCAGCAGTTCGACCGGGACAGTGTTTGAGCAGTTCTTC. Protein sequence: CASSSTGTVFEQFF. Combining the CDR3 with reference TRBV28 and TRBJ2-1 gives the whole variable domain DVKVTQSSRYLVKRTGEKVFLECVQDMDHENMFWYRQDPGLGLRLIYFSYDVKMKEKGDIPEGYSVSREKKERFSLILESASTNQTSMYLCASSSTGTVFEQFFGPGTRLTVL.

The count of this clone is one. The gene calls are TRBV19 and TRBJ2-1, with D perhaps TRBD2 (5 bases). The CDR3 spans 13 residues. Trimming left V 2 bases short and J 9 bases short, with 11 bases between. Looked up from germline, CDR1 is LNHDA and CDR2 is SQIVND (reference sequence). CDR3 residues: CASSITGKAEQFF. CDR3 bases: TGTGCCAGTAGTATAACGGGGAAAGCTGAGCAGTTCTTC. The whole variable domain, remainder taken from reference TRBV19 and TRBJ2-1, is DGGITQSPKYLFRKEGQNVTLSCEQNLNHDAMYWYRQDPGQGLRLIYYSQIVNDFQKGDIAEGYSVSREKKESFPLTVTSAQKNPTAFYLCASSITGKAEQFFGPGTRLTVL.

V and J are TRBV6-5 and TRBJ2-1, with D perhaps TRBD2 (6 bases). Germline CDR1 is MNHEY and CDR2 is SVGAGI. The germline V and J ends were trimmed by 5 bases and 8 bases, with 16 bases remaining between them. This CDR3 has 14 residues. The CDR3 region has the DNA TGTGCCAGCAGTAGACGGGTACCGGGGGATGAGCAGTTCTTC. It codes for CASSRRVPGDEQFF.

The V call is TRBV30, the J call TRBJ2-5, with TRBD2 matching over 9 bases. V trimming: 4 bases; J trimming: 5 bases; junction bases outside the gene matches: 8. This CDR3 is 14 amino acids long. CDR1 is GTSNPN and CDR2 is SVGIG in the germline V gene (reference sequence). CDR3 in DNA: TGTGCCTGGAATCTAGCGGGGTGGGGGGAGACCCAGTACTTC. Residues: CAWNLAGWGETQYF.

The chain uses TRBV27 and TRBJ2-5; possibly TRBD2 for D (7 bases). Between the trimmed V and J ends, which lost 9 bases and 5 bases, there was a span of 16 bases. Germline V gene data show CDR1 as MNHEY and CDR2 as SMNVEV (reference sequence). The CDR3 extends over 13 amino acids. CDR3 in DNA: TGTGCCAGTAGGGGAGGGGGATGGGAGACCCAGTACTTC. Amino acids: CASRGGGWETQYF.

This rearrangement joins TRBV18 to TRBJ1-1; TRBD1 might be the D (5 bases). The V and J ends lost 3 bases and 5 bases respectively, with 13 bases between them. CDR3 length equals 14 residues. Germline values: CDR1 KGHSH, CDR2 LQKENI. The CDR3 is CASSPNLGVTEAFF. The CDR3 DNA follows: TGTGCCAGCTCACCGAATTTAGGGGTTACTGAAGCTTTCTTT. Variable domain in full (rest from reference TRBV18 and TRBJ1-1): NAGVMQNPRHLVRRRGQEARLRCSPMKGHSHVYWYRQLPEEGLKFMVYLQKENIIDESGMPKERFSAEFPKEGPSILRIQQVVRGDSAAYFCASSPNLGVTEAFFGQGTRLTVV.

V is TRBV5-1 and J is TRBJ2-7, with 7 positions matching TRBD1. The CDR3 length is 13 residues. The ends lost 4 bases at V and 6 bases at J; junction bases unmatched: 7. Germline V gives CDR1 SGHRS, CDR2 YFSETQ. CDR3: CASSPTGNPEQYF. In nucleotides, the CDR3 is TGCGCCAGCAGCCCGACAGGGAACCCCGAGCAGTACTTC.

In nucleotides, the CDR3 is TGTGCCAACGTCCTCAGGGAGAATGAGCAGTTCTTC. This codes for CANVLRENEQFF. The chain couples TRBV7-9 to TRBJ2-1; the D gene could be TRBD1 or TRBD2 (5 bases each). From germline, CDR1 is SEHNR and CDR2 FQNEAQ (reference sequence). The CDR3 loop spans 12 amino acids. V was clipped by 10 bases and J by 7 bases, with 14 bases between them.

This clone was observed a single time. This chain joins TRBV9 and TRBJ1-6, with a possible D match to TRBD1 (5 bases). Trimming shortened V by 0 bases and J by 6 bases, and 7 bases separated the two germline ends. The CDR3 runs 14 residues. CDR1 is SGDLS and CDR2 is YYNGEE in the germline V gene. CDR3 in amino acids: CASSVGGPNSPLHF. DNA for the CDR3: TGTGCCAGCAGCGTAGGGGGCCCTAATTCACCCCTCCACTTT.

For this clone: Other DNA sequences in this sample translate to the same CDR3. The chain couples TRBV5-8 to TRBJ2-7; 10 nucleotides align to TRBD1. The J segment lost 2 bases and the V segment lost 4 bases, leaving 3 bases of the junction unmatched. Per the germline V gene, CDR1 is SGHTS and CDR2 is YDEGEE. The CDR3 contains 14 residues. The CDR3 reads CASSRGQGAYEQYF. In DNA form, the CDR3 reads TGTGCCAGCAGCCGCGGACAGGGGGCCTACGAGCAGTACTTC.

This chain uses TRBV13 with TRBJ2-7, with D maybe TRBD2 (6 bases). This CDR3 is built from 15 residues. V was clipped by 3 bases and J by 5 bases, with 17 bases between them. Germline V gives CDR1 PRHDT, CDR2 FYEKMQ (reference sequence). The CDR3 coding sequence is TGTGCCAGCAGCTTCGGGGGTCCGGGGCTCAACGAGCAGTACTTC. It is translated as CASSFGGPGLNEQYF. Full variable domain (outside the CDR3, taken from reference TRBV13 and TRBJ2-7): AAGVIQSPRHLIKEKRETATLKCYPIPRHDTVYWYQQGPGQDPQFLISFYEKMQSDKGSIPDRFSAQQFSDYHSELNMSSLELGDSALYFCASSFGGPGLNEQYFGPGTRLTVT.

The V gene is TRBV6-4, the J gene TRBJ2-7; 7 positions agree with TRBD1. The germline V gene encodes CDR1 MRHNA and CDR2 SNTAGT. J was trimmed by 4 bases and V by 6 bases; bases with no gene match: 18. The CDR3 is made up of 17 amino acids. CDR3 in amino acids: CASRRSRGWYSRYEQYF. The DNA of the CDR3 is TGTGCCAGCAGGAGGAGCAGGGGGTGGTATTCTAGGTACGAGCAGTACTTC.